These T cell receptor beta chains were read from a single sample in a study of beta chain features in type 1 diabetes. Clones were read by immunoSEQ multiplex PCR, and TCRdb kept only the in-frame ones, dropping some. The table records about 300,000 clones, roughly 13% of them present only once. Sequencing was performed on naive CD4+ T cells from blood. These receptors all stem from a woman younger than 35 with type 1 diabetes. Both conserved end residues are trimmed from each CDR3. D genes are given only for firm matches. Size is stated for part of the rows, as once, few or many counts, or as a class when the clone is expanded.

V	size	J	length	D	CDR3
TRBV6-5	few	TRBJ2-1	13	NA	ASSYSGHNYNEQF
TRBV23-1	NA	TRBJ2-1	18	TRBD2	ASSQSIQASGRAVLNEQF
TRBV21-1	few	TRBJ2-1	12	NA	ASSNPSSYNEQF
TRBV15	NA	TRBJ2-1	12	NA	ATSRDRGPDEQF
TRBV7-9	few	TRBJ1-1	11	NA	ASSGGPRAEAF
TRBV11-2	NA	TRBJ2-1	14	NA	ASSSLRVYDDNEQF
TRBV7-2	few	TRBJ2-5	13	NA	ASSPGTLPRETQY
TRBV4-2	NA	TRBJ2-5	14	TRBD2	ASSQGGSGRAETQY
TRBV7-2	NA	TRBJ2-1	14	TRBD2	ASSQSGSPGYGEQF
TRBV2	few	TRBJ2-7	12	NA	ASRERWQGIEQY
TRBV19	NA	TRBJ1-2	13	TRBD1	ASNRLGQGIYGYT